These 5 T cell receptor beta chains were all obtained from the same sample, sequenced in a study of tumor and adjacent non-tumor tissue in lung cancer. The template was RNA from unsorted bulk tissue. The library came from three nested PCR rounds adapted from ARM-PCR protocols. TCRdb fed the multiplex PCR reads into MiXCR, producing one record per CDR3 protein. The data contain more than 85,000 distinct CDR3 sequences, approximately 87% of them singletons. The material sequenced was lung tumor tissue. The source is a man aged 65 to 85 with non-small cell lung cancer.

Notes on this clonotype: This is likely a read error, given that the CDR3 carries no conserved phenylalanine or tryptophan at its end. This rearrangement joins TRBV11-2 to TRBJ2-2, with a weak D call TRBD2 (6 bases). The CDR3 sequence is 17 residues long. Per germline, CDR1 SGHAT and CDR2 FQNNGV. DNA for the CDR3: TGTGCCAGCAGCTTAGCATTAGGAGGGGCGAACACCGGGGAACTGTTTTCT. This translates into CASSLALGGANTGELFS.

This clonotype came up a few times. A much more abundant neighbour one base away suggests this may be a read error. The chain recombines TRBV28 with TRBJ1-4, with D unresolved. The CDR3 covers 14 residues. Germline values: CDR1 MDHEN, CDR2 SYDVKM. V was clipped by 7 bases and J by 1 base, with 10 bases between them. CDR3 coding DNA: TGTGCCAGCACTCCGAGAGAAACTAATGAAAAACTGTTTTTT. Its protein product is CASTPRETNEKLFF.

The chain joins TRBV11-3 to TRBJ2-7; tentative D call: TRBD1 (5 bases). The CDR3 loop spans 15 amino acids. Germline V gene sequence: CDR1 SGHNT, CDR2 YENEEA. Deletions cut 1 base from V and 1 base from J, with 11 bases between. CDR3 protein: CASSLAGLLSYEQYF. DNA of the CDR3: TGTGCCAGCAGCTTAGCAGGGCTTTTATCCTACGAGCAGTACTTC.

A note on this clonotype: A much larger clonotype is one base distant, so this may be a read error. The rearrangement uses TRBV7-9 and TRBJ1-1; 9 nucleotides agree with TRBD1. In germline, CDR1 is SEHNR, CDR2 FQNEAQ (reference sequence). This CDR3 comprises 17 residues. V was pared by 1 base and J by 0 bases, with 6 bases of the junction left unmatched. The CDR3 is CASSLDRTGALNTEAFF. CDR3 DNA: TGTGCCAGCAGCTTAGATAGGACAGGGGCCTTGAACACTGAAGCTTTCTTT.

Comments on this clonotype: The CDR3 end shows no conserved phenylalanine or tryptophan, and so a read error is likely. The rearrangement uses TRBV29-1 and TRBJ2-3, with no clear D. The CDR3 consists of 12 residues. Germline-derived CDR1 and CDR2 are SQVTM and ANQGSEA. The DNA for the CDR3 is TGCAGCGTTGACAGTTACACAGATATGCAGTATTCT. It is translated as CSVDSYTDMQYS.